The source of this T cell receptor beta chain is a study of shared clonotypes between healthy human individuals. Regarding the study as a whole: Clonotypes shared by all four sorted-subset donors had higher generation probabilities than non-shared clonotypes. The study found approximately 5% of naive CD4 clonotypes shared across a few donors. Inspection by rarefaction showed sorted-subset sequencing to be incomplete despite large depth.

Germline CDR1 is SQVTM and CDR2 is ANQGSEA. The CDR3 runs 17 residues. Germline trimming cut 4 bases from V and 0 bases from J; bases unmatched to any gene: 10. The test was conducted at deep level. Produced via immunoSEQ multiplex PCR; TCRdb's table is partial and in-frame only. The sample yields about 110,000 clones, less than 75% seen once. In this sample, this clone turned up a few times. Its antigen remains unknown. Sequencing was done on a sample of memory CD8+ T cells sorted from blood. As for subset: CD45RO+ cells pooled with CCR7-negative TemRA cells. The V call is TRBV29-1, the J call TRBJ2-3, with 10 nucleotides matching TRBD2. The origin of this receptor is a woman aged 25 to 39 in good health. The CDR3 sequence is CSVVGLAGAPSTDTQYF. For the CDR3, the DNA is TGCAGCGTTGTTGGGCTAGCGGGAGCCCCTAGCACAGATACGCAGTATTTT.